The 10 T cell receptor beta chains listed next were all sequenced from one sample in a study of blood T cell repertoires in COVID-19 (dated by TCRdb to 2019 to 2021). Library construction relied on the immunoSEQ multiplex PCR assay. This is the immuneACCESS table as TCRdb keeps it, with only in-frame sequences that have V and J called. A part of the clones is gone; compared with another copy, unresolved V genes explain less than half, and the rest is unexplained. The sample includes 150,000 to 200,000 clones, with about 81% observed a single time. The ten largest clonotypes hold about 10% of the sample. Sequencing was done on a sample of peripheral blood. These receptors all stem from a man in his sixties with active or convalescent COVID-19.

The chain has TRBV6-1 and TRBJ2-1; 8 nucleotides align to TRBD2. The germline V gene encodes CDR1 MNHNS and CDR2 SASEGT. V shed 2 bases and J 8 bases; nucleotides not matched to a gene: 5. CDR3 length: 14 residues. The CDR3 sequence: CASSETTSVDEQFF. The CDR3 bases are TGTGCCAGCAGTGAAACGACTAGCGTCGATGAGCAGTTCTTC.

This clone was seen just once. V is TRBV7-2 and J is TRBJ2-1; no definite D call. Deletions cut 5 bases from V and 6 bases from J, with 11 bases between. CDR3 length: 13 residues. Germline loops: CDR1 SGHTA, CDR2 FQGNSA. CDR3 in amino acids: CASSNPIGNEQFF. CDR3 bases: TGTGCCAGCAGCAATCCAATCGGCAATGAGCAGTTCTTC.

With respect to this clone: This sample includes further DNA sequences coding for the same CDR3. This rearrangement joins TRBV10-3 to TRBJ2-7, with a weak D call TRBD2 (6 bases). The V end lost 3 bases, the J end lost 7 bases, and 10 bases lay between the germline ends. The V gene's germline CDR1 is ENHRY and CDR2 SYGVKD. There are 12 residues in the CDR3. CDR3 nucleotide sequence: TGTGCCATCAGTGAATCCGGGGGTGAGCAGTACTTC. Its protein is CAISESGGEQYF.

For the CDR3, the DNA is TGTGCCAGCAGCTTACCGGGACAGGGAAATTACGAGCAGTACTTC. It specifies CASSLPGQGNYEQYF. V and J are TRBV2 and TRBJ2-7; 9 bases fit TRBD1. CDR3 length: 15 amino acids. Looked up from germline, CDR1 is SNHLY and CDR2 is FYNNEI. Trimming took 6 bases from V and 4 from J; bases not matched to a gene: 10.

This clone was seen more than once but under ten times. The V call is TRBV7-9, the J call TRBJ1-2, with D uncertain. The CDR3 is 11 amino acids. Germline V gene sequence: CDR1 SEHNR, CDR2 FQNEAQ (reference sequence). V was clipped by 2 bases and J by 7 bases, with 5 bases between them. The CDR3, as DNA: TGTGCCAGCAGCTTACTCGGTGGCTACACCTTC. Translation: CASSLLGGYTF.

This rearrangement joins TRBV28 to TRBJ2-3; D ambiguous. V was shortened by 3 bases and J by 0 bases, with 10 bases between the two germline ends. Germline V lookup: CDR1 MDHEN, CDR2 SYDVKM. The CDR3 runs to 15 residues. In nucleotides, the CDR3 is TGTGCCAGCAGTTTGCCTAGACCCAGCACAGATACGCAGTATTTT. Its protein product is CASSLPRPSTDTQYF. The full variable domain, in which reference TRBV28 and TRBJ2-3 provide the parts outside the CDR3, is DVKVTQSSRYLVKRTGEKVFLECVQDMDHENMFWYRQDPGLGLRLIYFSYDVKMKEKGDIPEGYSVSREKKERFSLILESASTNQTSMYLCASSLPRPSTDTQYFGPGTRLTVL.

The chain joins TRBV5-5 to TRBJ2-2; 9 bases map to TRBD1. Trimming at V came to 4 bases and at J to 0 bases, leaving 4 bases not matched to a gene. The CDR3 loop spans 16 amino acids. Germline V gene lookup returns CDR1 SGHKS and CDR2 YYEKEE (reference sequence). This CDR3 is CASSRGQGANTGELFF. Written as DNA, the CDR3 is TGTGCCAGCAGCAGGGGACAGGGCGCGAACACCGGGGAGCTGTTTTTT.

The chain employs TRBV23-1 and TRBJ1-1, with D possibly TRBD1 on 6 matching bases. TRBV23-1 counts as an open reading frame of uncertain function. The CDR3 contains 15 residues. The ends were cut back, 3 bases at V and 1 base at J, with 12 bases in the middle. CDR3: CASSHHRVKNTEAFF. In DNA form, the CDR3 reads TGCGCCAGCAGTCACCACAGGGTAAAGAACACTGAAGCTTTCTTT.

This clone has a single count. The chain has TRBV11-2 and TRBJ2-5; TRBD1 matches 11 bases. Germline V gene lookup returns CDR1 SGHAT and CDR2 FQNNGV. CDR3 length equals 15 residues. V trimming: 5 bases; J trimming: 1 base; junction bases outside the gene matches: 3. CDR3 sequence reads: CASSRTGGLQETQYF. CDR3 sequence (DNA): TGTGCCAGCAGCCGGACAGGGGGCCTCCAAGAGACCCAGTACTTC.

This chain uses TRBV5-1 with TRBJ1-5; 11 nucleotides agree with TRBD1. The CDR3 is 16 residues long. Germline CDR1 and CDR2: SGHRS and YFSETQ. Trimming cost V 0 bases and J 5 bases; bases outside gene matches: 4. The CDR3 nucleotides read TGCGCCAGCAGCTTGGGAGGGACAGGGGGATATCAGCCCCAGCATTTT. Translating gives CASSLGGTGGYQPQHF.